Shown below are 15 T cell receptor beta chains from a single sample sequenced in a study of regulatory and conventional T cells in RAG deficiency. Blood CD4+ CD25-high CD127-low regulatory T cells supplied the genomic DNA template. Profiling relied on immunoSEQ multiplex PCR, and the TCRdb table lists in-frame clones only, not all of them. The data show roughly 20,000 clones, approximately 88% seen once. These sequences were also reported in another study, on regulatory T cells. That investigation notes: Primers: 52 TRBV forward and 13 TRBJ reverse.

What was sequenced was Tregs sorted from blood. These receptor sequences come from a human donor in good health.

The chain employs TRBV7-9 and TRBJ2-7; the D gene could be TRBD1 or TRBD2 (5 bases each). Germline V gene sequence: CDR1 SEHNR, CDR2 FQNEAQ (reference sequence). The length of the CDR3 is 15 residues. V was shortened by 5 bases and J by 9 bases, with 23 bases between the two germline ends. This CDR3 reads CASSARGGPSVAQYF. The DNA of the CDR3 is TGTGCCAGCAGCGCCCGTGGGGGACCATCAGTTGCGCAGTACTTC. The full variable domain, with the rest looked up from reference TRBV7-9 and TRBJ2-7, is DTGVSQNPRHKITKRGQNVTFRCDPISEHNRLYWYRQTLGQGPEFLTYFQNEAQLEKSRLLSDRFSAERPKGSFSTLEIQRTEQGDSAMYLCASSARGGPSVAQYFGPGTRLTVT.

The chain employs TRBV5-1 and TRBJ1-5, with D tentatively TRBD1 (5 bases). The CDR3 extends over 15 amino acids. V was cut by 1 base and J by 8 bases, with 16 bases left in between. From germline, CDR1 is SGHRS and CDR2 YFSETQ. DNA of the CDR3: TGCGCCAGCAGCTTGCGGGGGGAACCCTCTGAGCCCCAGCATTTT. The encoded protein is CASSLRGEPSEPQHF.

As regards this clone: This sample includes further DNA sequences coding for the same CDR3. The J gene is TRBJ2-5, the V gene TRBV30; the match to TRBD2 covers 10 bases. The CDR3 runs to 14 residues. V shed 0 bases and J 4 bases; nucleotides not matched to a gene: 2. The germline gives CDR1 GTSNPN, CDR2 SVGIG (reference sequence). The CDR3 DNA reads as TGTGCCTGGAGTGTAGCGGGGGGGGTAGAGACCCAGTACTTC. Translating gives CAWSVAGGVETQYF. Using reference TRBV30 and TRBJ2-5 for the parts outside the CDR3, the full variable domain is SQTIHQWPATLVQPVGSPLSLECTVEGTSNPNLYWYRQAAGRGLQLLFYSVGIGQISSEVPQNLSASRPQDRQFILSSKKLLLSDSGFYLCAWSVAGGVETQYFGPGTRLLVL.

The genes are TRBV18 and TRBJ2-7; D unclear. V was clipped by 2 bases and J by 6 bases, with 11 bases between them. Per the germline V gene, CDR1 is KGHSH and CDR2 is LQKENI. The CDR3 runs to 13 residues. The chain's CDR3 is CASSPEVVPEQYF. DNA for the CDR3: TGTGCCAGCTCACCAGAGGTGGTCCCCGAGCAGTACTTC. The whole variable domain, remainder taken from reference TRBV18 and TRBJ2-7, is NAGVMQNPRHLVRRRGQEARLRCSPMKGHSHVYWYRQLPEEGLKFMVYLQKENIIDESGMPKERFSAEFPKEGPSILRIQQVVRGDSAAYFCASSPEVVPEQYFGPGTRLTVT.

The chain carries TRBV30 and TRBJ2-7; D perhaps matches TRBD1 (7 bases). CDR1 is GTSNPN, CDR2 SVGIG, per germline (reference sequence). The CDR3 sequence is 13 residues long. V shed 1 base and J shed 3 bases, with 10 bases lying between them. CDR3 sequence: CAWSGRGHYEQYF. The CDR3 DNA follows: TGTGCCTGGAGTGGGAGGGGGCACTACGAGCAGTACTTC.

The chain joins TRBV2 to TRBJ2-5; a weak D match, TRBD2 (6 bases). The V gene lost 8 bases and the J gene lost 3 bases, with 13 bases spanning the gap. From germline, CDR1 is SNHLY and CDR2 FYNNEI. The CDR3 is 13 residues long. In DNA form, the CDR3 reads TGTGCCAGCCAAGGGGCGGGGAAAGAGACCCAGTACTTC. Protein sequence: CASQGAGKETQYF.

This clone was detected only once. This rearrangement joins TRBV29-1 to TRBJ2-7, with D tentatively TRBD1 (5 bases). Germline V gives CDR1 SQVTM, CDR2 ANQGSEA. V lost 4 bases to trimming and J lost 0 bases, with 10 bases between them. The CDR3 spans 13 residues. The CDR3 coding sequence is TGCAGCGTTGGGACACATGTCTCCTACGAGCAGTACTTC. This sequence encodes CSVGTHVSYEQYF.

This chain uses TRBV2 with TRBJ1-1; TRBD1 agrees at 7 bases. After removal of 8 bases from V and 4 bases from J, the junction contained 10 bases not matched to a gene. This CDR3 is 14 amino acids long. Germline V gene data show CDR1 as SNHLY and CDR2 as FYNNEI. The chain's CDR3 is CASGLSDRVTEAFF. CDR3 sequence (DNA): TGTGCCAGCGGACTCTCTGACAGGGTCACTGAAGCTTTCTTT. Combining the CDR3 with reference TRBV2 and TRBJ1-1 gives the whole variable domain EPEVTQTPSHQVTQMGQEVILRCVPISNHLYFYWYRQILGQKVEFLVSFYNNEISEKSEIFDDQFSVERPDGSNFTLKIRSTKLEDSAMYFCASGLSDRVTEAFFGQGTRLTVV.

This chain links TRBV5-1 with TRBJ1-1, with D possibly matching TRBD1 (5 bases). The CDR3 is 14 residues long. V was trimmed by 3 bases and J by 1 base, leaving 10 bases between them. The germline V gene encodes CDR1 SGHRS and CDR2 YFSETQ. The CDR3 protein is CASSSSGSNTEAFF. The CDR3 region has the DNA TGCGCCAGCAGCTCCTCAGGGTCGAACACTGAAGCTTTCTTT.

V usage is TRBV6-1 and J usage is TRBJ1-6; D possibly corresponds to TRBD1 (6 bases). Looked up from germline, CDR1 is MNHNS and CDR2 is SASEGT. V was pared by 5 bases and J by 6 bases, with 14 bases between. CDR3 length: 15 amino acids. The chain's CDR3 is CASSTGSGGNSPLHF. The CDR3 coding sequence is TGTGCCAGCAGTACAGGGTCCGGGGGTAATTCACCCCTCCACTTT.

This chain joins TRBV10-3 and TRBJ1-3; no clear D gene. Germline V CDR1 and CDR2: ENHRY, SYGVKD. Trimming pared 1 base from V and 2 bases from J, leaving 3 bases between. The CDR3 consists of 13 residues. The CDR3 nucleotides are TGTGCCATCAGTGAGTTAGCTGGAAACACCATATATTTT. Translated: CAISELAGNTIYF.

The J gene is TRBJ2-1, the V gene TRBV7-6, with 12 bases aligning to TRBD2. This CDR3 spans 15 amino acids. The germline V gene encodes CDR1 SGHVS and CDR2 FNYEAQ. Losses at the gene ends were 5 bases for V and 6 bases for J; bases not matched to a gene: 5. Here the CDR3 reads CASSPTSGRSNEQFF. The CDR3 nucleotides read TGTGCCAGCAGCCCAACTAGCGGGAGGTCCAATGAGCAGTTCTTC.

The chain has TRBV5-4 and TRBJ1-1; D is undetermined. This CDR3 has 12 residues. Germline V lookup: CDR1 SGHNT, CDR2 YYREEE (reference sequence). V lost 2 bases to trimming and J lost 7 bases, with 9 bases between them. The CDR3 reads CASSFLGSEAFF. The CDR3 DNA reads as TGTGCCAGCAGCTTTTTAGGGAGTGAAGCTTTCTTT. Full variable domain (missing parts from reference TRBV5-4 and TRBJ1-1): ETGVTQSPTHLIKTRGQQVTLRCSSQSGHNTVSWYQQALGQGPQFIFQYYREEENGRGNFPPRFSGLQFPNYSSELNVNALELDDSALYLCASSFLGSEAFFGQGTRLTVV.

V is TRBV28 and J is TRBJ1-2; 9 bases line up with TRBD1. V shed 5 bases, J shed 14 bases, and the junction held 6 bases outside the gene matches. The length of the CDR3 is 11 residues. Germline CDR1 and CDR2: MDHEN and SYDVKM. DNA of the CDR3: TGTGCCAGCAGTCGGGACAGGGCGGGAACCTTC. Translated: CASSRDRAGTF.

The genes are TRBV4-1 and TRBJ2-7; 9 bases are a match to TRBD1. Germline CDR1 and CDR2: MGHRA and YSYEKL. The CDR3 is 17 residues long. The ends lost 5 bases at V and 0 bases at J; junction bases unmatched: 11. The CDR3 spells CASSTQSRDRDSYEQYF. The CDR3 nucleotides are TGCGCCAGCAGCACCCAATCCCGGGACAGGGACTCCTACGAGCAGTACTTC.